These 8 T cell receptor beta chains share one sample of origin, sequenced in a study of cytomegalovirus exposure and HLA in healthy donors. The PCR made use of 60 Vbeta and 13 Jbeta primers. The table came from immunoSEQ multiplex PCR; TCRdb's copy has only in-frame clones and leaves some out. The sample includes about 160,000 clones, over 60% of them seen just once. The specimen was PBMCs. These receptors were collected from a woman aged 25 to 39 in good health and CMV-seronegative.

The chain recombines TRBV5-4 with TRBJ1-1; D is ambiguous. From germline, CDR1 is SGHNT and CDR2 YYREEE (reference sequence). The ends were cut back, 4 bases at V and 0 bases at J, with 10 bases in the middle. The CDR3 contains 14 residues. CDR3 sequence reads: CASSLGILNTEAFF. The CDR3 coding sequence is TGTGCCAGCAGCCTAGGAATTCTGAACACTGAAGCTTTCTTT.

The genes are TRBV9 and TRBJ1-1, with D possibly being TRBD1 (5 bases). CDR3 length: 13 amino acids. CDR1 is SGDLS and CDR2 is YYNGEE in the germline V gene. The V end lost 1 base, the J end lost 5 bases, and 9 bases lay between the germline ends. The DNA for the CDR3 is TGTGCCAGCAGCGTACGGGGGACTACTGAAGCTTTCTTT. Its protein is CASSVRGTTEAFF.

The chain employs TRBV5-1 and TRBJ2-4, with a weak D call TRBD1 (6 bases). Germline lookup yields CDR1 SGHRS and CDR2 YFSETQ. Trimming removed 3 bases at V and 5 bases at J, with 9 bases between. The CDR3 is made up of 13 amino acids. The CDR3 region has the DNA TGCGCCAGCAGCTGGGACACAGAAAACATTCAGTACTTC. It encodes CASSWDTENIQYF.

The chain has TRBV11-2 and TRBJ1-1; possible D gene TRBD1, 6 bases. V lost 2 bases and J lost 3, with 19 bases in between. Germline values: CDR1 SGHAT, CDR2 FQNNGV. The CDR3 is 17 residues long. In DNA form, the CDR3 reads TGTGCCAGCAGCTTAATGGTACAGGGTGAGAGGCACACTGAAGCTTTCTTT. Protein sequence: CASSLMVQGERHTEAFF.

The chain joins TRBV7-2 to TRBJ1-6; a possible D gene is TRBD1 (5 bases). The CDR3 is 15 residues long. V shed 7 bases and J shed 4 bases, with 14 bases lying between them. Germline V gene lookup returns CDR1 SGHTA and CDR2 FQGNSA. CDR3 nucleotide sequence: TGTGCCAGCAACCGCAACCGGGGGTATAATTCACCCCTCCACTTT. The encoded protein is CASNRNRGYNSPLHF.

This sequence joins TRBV27 and TRBJ2-7; D gene unclear. Germline assignment: CDR1 MNHEY and CDR2 SMNVEV (reference sequence). The CDR3 contains 13 residues. V was pared by 1 base and J by 7 bases, with 11 bases between. This CDR3 reads CASSLFRGREQYF. CDR3 sequence (DNA): TGTGCCAGCAGTTTATTCCGAGGAAGAGAGCAGTACTTC.

This clone was counted a few times. The rearrangement joins TRBV2 to TRBJ2-1; a possible D gene is TRBD1 (6 bases). This CDR3 is 15 amino acids long. CDR1 is SNHLY, CDR2 FYNNEI, per germline. The V end was cut by 6 bases, the J end by 7 bases, with 19 bases between. The CDR3 DNA reads TGTGCCAGCAGGGGAAATACAGGGCTGGATAATGAGCAGTTCTTC. Its protein is CASRGNTGLDNEQFF.

This clone was found a few times. In DNA, the CDR3 is TGTGCCAGCAGCGTAGGGGGGGGAGGAGACGAGCAGTACTTC. It translates to CASSVGGGGDEQYF. The V and J genes are TRBV9 and TRBJ2-7; 7 bases line up with TRBD2. Germline V gene data show CDR1 as SGDLS and CDR2 as YYNGEE. This CDR3 contains 14 residues. After removal of 0 bases from V and 5 bases from J, the junction contained 5 bases not matched to a gene.